The sample holds a few counts of the clone carrying this T cell receptor beta chain. Antigen specificity is unknown. Germline CDR1 SGHTA, CDR2 FQGTGA. The CDR3 covers 15 residues. Trimming removed 6 bases at V and 2 bases at J, with 13 bases between. The sample comes from a study of spatial heterogeneity in lung cancer. Notes on the study in general: At resection, ubiquitous expanded tumor TCRs appeared in blood more than at follow-up.

TCRdb redid the calling of the 5' RACE reads with MiXCR, one entry per CDR3 protein. The data contain roughly 70,000 distinct CDR3 sequences, around 8.9% of them singletons. Regarding time point: blood at routine non-recurrence follow-up after resection. The chain links TRBV7-3 to TRBJ2-2; no firm D call. The sequencing used PBMCs, collected at follow-up. The TCR comes from a female donor with early-stage non-small cell lung cancer. Written as DNA, the CDR3 is TGTGCCAGCAGTTCTCGGACGGCCAACACCGGGGAGCTGTTTTTT. It is translated as CASSSRTANTGELFF.